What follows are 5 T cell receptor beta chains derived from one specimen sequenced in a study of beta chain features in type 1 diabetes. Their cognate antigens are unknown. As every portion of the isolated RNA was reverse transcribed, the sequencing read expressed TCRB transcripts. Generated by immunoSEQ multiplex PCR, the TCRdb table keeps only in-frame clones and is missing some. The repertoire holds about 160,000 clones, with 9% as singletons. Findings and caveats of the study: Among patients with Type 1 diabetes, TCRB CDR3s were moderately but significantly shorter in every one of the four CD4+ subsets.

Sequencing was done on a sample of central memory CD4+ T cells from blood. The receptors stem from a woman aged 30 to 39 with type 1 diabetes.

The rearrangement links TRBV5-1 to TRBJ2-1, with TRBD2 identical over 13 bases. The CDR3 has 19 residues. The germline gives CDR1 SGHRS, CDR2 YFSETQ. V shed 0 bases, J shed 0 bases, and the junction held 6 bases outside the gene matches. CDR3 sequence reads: CASSLARTSGGSSYNEQFF. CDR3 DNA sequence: TGCGCCAGCAGCTTGGCCCGGACTAGCGGGGGATCCTCCTACAATGAGCAGTTCTTC.

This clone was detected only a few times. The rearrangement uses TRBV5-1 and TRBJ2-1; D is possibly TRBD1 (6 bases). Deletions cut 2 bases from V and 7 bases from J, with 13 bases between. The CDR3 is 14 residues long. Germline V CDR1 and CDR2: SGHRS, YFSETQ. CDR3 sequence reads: CASSLVQGSNEQFF. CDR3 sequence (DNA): TGCGCCAGCAGCTTAGTACAGGGAAGTAATGAGCAGTTCTTC.

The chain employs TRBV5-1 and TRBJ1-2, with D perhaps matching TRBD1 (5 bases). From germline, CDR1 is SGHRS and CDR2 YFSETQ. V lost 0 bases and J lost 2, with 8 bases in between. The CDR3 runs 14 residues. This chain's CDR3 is CASSLADSNYGYTF. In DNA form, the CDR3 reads TGCGCCAGCAGCTTGGCCGACAGCAACTATGGCTACACCTTC. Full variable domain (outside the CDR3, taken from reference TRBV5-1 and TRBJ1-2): KAGVTQTPRYLIKTRGQQVTLSCSPISGHRSVSWYQQTPGQGLQFLFEYFSETQRNKGNFPGRFSGRQFSNSRSEMNVSTLELGDSALYLCASSLADSNYGYTFGSGTRLTVV.

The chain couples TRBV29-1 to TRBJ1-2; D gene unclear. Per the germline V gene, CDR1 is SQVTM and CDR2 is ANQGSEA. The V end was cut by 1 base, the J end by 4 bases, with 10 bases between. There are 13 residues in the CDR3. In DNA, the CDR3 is TGCAGCGTTGAAGGCAGGTTACGCTATGGCTACACCTTC. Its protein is CSVEGRLRYGYTF.

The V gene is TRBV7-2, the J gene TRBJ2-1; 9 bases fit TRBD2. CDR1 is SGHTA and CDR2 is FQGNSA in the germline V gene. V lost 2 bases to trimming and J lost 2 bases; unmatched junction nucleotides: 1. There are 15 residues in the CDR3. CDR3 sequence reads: CASSLWTSAYNEQFF. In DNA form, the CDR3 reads TGTGCCAGCAGCTTATGGACTAGCGCCTACAATGAGCAGTTCTTC.